This T cell receptor (beta chain) was recorded in a study of T cells in Graves' hyperthyroidism and ophthalmopathy. Findings of the study overall: Classification by a 13 V-J model distinguished ophthalmopathy from stable hyperthyroidism.

There were TCR beta CDR3 regions amplified from RNA transcripts. An initial round of RT-PCR targeting the TCR CDR3 relied on the HTBI primer set. TCRdb processed the multiplex PCR reads anew with MiXCR; each CDR3 protein has one entry. The table lists around 380,000 distinct CDR3 sequences, approximately 12% of them singletons. Hyperthyroidism in the patients, aged 18 to 65, was newly diagnosed and under 2 months in duration. Patients showing uncontrolled infection, other autoimmune disease, pregnancy or lactation were ineligible. The blood specimen was taken at initial hyperthyroidism diagnosis, before any ophthalmopathy symptoms. The table lists this clonotype with many counts. No antigen is known for it. V lost 2 bases to trimming and J lost 4 bases, with 11 bases between them. The CDR3 spans 14 residues. The germline gives CDR1 LNHNV, CDR2 YYDKDF (reference sequence).

The source material was blood. The J gene is TRBJ1-2, the V gene TRBV15; D call uncertain. The receptor comes from a man aged 30-40 years with Graves' hyperthyroidism that later progressed to Graves' ophthalmopathy. The CDR3 spells CATSRNTESYGYTF. CDR3 DNA sequence: TGTGCCACCAGCAGAAATACAGAGAGCTATGGCTACACCTTC.